Below are 21 T cell receptor beta chains sequenced from a single sample in a study of early T cells in non-severe SARS-CoV-2 infection. TCRdb re-called the 5' RACE reads through MiXCR, storing one row per CDR3 protein. The sample records approximately 62,000 distinct CDR3 sequences, 9.5% to 15% being singletons. The sequencing input was whole blood. The receptors were sampled from an adult who was a healthcare worker with PCR-confirmed SARS-CoV-2 infection or an uninfected control (not recorded which).

The CDR3 is CASGGTGFDEQFF. Here the CDR3 DNA reads TGCGCCAGCGGCGGGACAGGGTTCGATGAGCAGTTCTTC. V and J are TRBV5-1 and TRBJ2-1; 9 bases are a match to TRBD1. The ends lost 7 bases at V and 8 bases at J; junction bases unmatched: 7. This CDR3 has 13 amino acids. Germline CDR1 SGHRS, CDR2 YFSETQ.

This clonotype has at least ten counts. The rearrangement links TRBV24-1 to TRBJ2-1, with 9 positions matching TRBD2. The germline CDR1 and CDR2 sequences are KGHDR and SFDVKD. V lost 4 bases, J lost 0 bases, and 18 bases stayed unmatched. The CDR3 is 21 residues long. DNA for the CDR3: TGTGCCACCAGTGACCCCTCGAGCGGGAGGATCCTTGAAAGCTCCTACAATGAGCAGTTCTTC. It codes for CATSDPSSGRILESSYNEQFF.

The table lists this clonotype with many counts. The rearrangement uses TRBV18 and TRBJ2-7; 8 bases agree with TRBD2. CDR1 is KGHSH and CDR2 is LQKENI in the germline V gene. Unmatched junction bases numbered 10, after V lost 6 bases and J lost 3 bases. The CDR3 is made up of 15 amino acids. CDR3: CASSSTEREYYEQYF. The CDR3 DNA reads TGTGCCAGCTCCTCAACCGAGCGGGAGTACTACGAGCAGTACTTC. Combining the CDR3 with reference TRBV18 and TRBJ2-7 gives the whole variable domain NAGVMQNPRHLVRRRGQEARLRCSPMKGHSHVYWYRQLPEEGLKFMVYLQKENIIDESGMPKERFSAEFPKEGPSILRIQQVVRGDSAAYFCASSSTEREYYEQYFGPGTRLTVT.

This clonotype has ten or more counts. This chain connects TRBV2 to TRBJ1-2, with D tentatively TRBD1 (5 bases). Trimming stripped 3 bases from V and 5 bases from J, with 10 bases between. This CDR3 has 13 amino acids. Germline CDR1 reads SNHLY; CDR2 reads FYNNEI. The CDR3 protein is CASSDEDKYGYTF. The DNA for the CDR3 is TGTGCCAGCAGTGACGAGGACAAGTATGGCTACACCTTC.

Only a few counts were recorded for this clonotype. One end of the junction fails to match germline, which may point to a read error. The chain uses TRBV29-1 and TRBJ1-1; no firm D call. The CDR3 covers 11 residues. Germline lookup yields CDR1 SQVTM and CDR2 ANQGSEA. The DNA of the CDR3 is TGCAGAGTTGAAGGGCACACTGAAGCTTTCTTT. It codes for CRVEGHTEAFF.

In this sample, this clonotype turned up a few times. The genes are TRBV6-2 or TRBV6-3 and TRBJ2-2; unclear D gene. V was pared by 6 bases and J by 7 bases, with 18 bases between. The germline CDR1 and CDR2 sequences are MNHEY and SVGEGT. The CDR3 runs 15 residues. The CDR3: CASSLFDSLRGELFF. The CDR3 nucleotides are TGTGCCAGCAGCCTCTTTGATAGCCTCCGCGGGGAGCTGTTTTTT.

This clonotype appeared many times. The rearrangement joins TRBV29-1 to TRBJ2-7, with D possibly TRBD1 on 6 matching bases. CDR1 SQVTM and CDR2 ANQGSEA come from the germline V gene. The CDR3 extends over 12 amino acids. V shed 3 bases and J shed 1 base, with 7 bases lying between them. Here the CDR3 DNA reads TGCAGCGTTGAGGACAGTTCCTACGAGCAGTACTTC. The encoded protein is CSVEDSSYEQYF.

The chain uses TRBV2 and TRBJ1-2; D may be TRBD1 (6 bases). Germline V lookup: CDR1 SNHLY, CDR2 FYNNEI. Trimming removed 5 bases at V and 2 bases at J, with 15 bases between. The CDR3 totals 15 residues. In DNA form, the CDR3 reads TGTGCCAGCAGTTCCATTTTTGACAGGAACTATGGCTACACCTTC. As protein: CASSSIFDRNYGYTF.

The J gene is TRBJ2-1, the V gene TRBV12-5; D is undetermined. Germline values: CDR1 LGHNT, CDR2 FRNRAP. CDR3 length equals 14 residues. Trimming stripped 5 bases from V and 6 bases from J, with 14 bases between. CDR3 nucleotide sequence: TGTGCTAGTGGTGCCTCTGGGGTACCCAATGAGCAGTTCTTC. This translates into CASGASGVPNEQFF.

This clonotype was recorded a few times. This rearrangement joins TRBV20-1 to TRBJ2-7; 10 nucleotides align to TRBD1. CDR3 length equals 15 residues. Germline V CDR1 and CDR2: DFQATT, SNEGSKA (reference sequence). V was clipped by 6 bases and J by 8 bases; unmatched bases: 16. The CDR3 DNA follows: TGCAGTGCGCTACCTGGACAGGGGGGGAATAGAAAGCAGTACTTC. Protein product: CSALPGQGGNRKQYF.

The V and J genes are TRBV28 and TRBJ2-7; D possibly uses TRBD1 or TRBD2 (5 bases each). V gave up 6 bases and J gave up 7 bases, with 13 bases separating them. The germline gives CDR1 MDHEN, CDR2 SYDVKM. This CDR3 spans 12 amino acids. The CDR3 nucleotides are TGTGCCAGCAGCTCTGGGGGTGCGGAGCAGTACTTC. Encoded protein: CASSSGGAEQYF.

The sample holds a few counts of this clonotype. The chain joins TRBV5-1 to TRBJ2-1; TRBD2 agrees at 11 bases. Germline trimming cut 4 bases from V and 0 bases from J; bases unmatched to any gene: 6. There are 17 residues in the CDR3. CDR1 SGHRS and CDR2 YFSETQ come from the germline V gene. The CDR3 region is CASSPGTSGYSYNEQFF. For the CDR3, the DNA is TGCGCCAGCAGCCCCGGGACTAGCGGATACTCCTACAATGAGCAGTTCTTC.

This clonotype was counted only a few times. The chain carries TRBV5-1 and TRBJ1-1, with a tentative D call TRBD1 (5 bases). Germline CDR1 SGHRS, CDR2 YFSETQ. V gave up 3 bases and J gave up 3 bases, with 24 bases separating them. CDR3 size: 18 residues. CDR3 residues: CASSSTPGRRVKDTEAFF. CDR3 DNA sequence: TGCGCCAGCAGCTCAACCCCGGGACGGCGGGTTAAAGACACTGAAGCTTTCTTT.

This clonotype came up a few times. J is TRBJ2-3 and V is TRBV30; 7 positions agree with TRBD1. The CDR3 spans 14 residues. Germline CDR1 reads GTSNPN; CDR2 reads SVGIG (reference sequence). J lost 6 bases, V lost 7 bases, and 13 bases had no gene match. The CDR3 loop is CAFVQGLLTDTQYF. The CDR3 nucleotides are TGTGCCTTCGTACAGGGGCTCCTTACGGATACGCAGTATTTT.

This clonotype was recorded a few times. J is TRBJ2-1 and V is TRBV19, with 12 bases aligning to TRBD2. The CDR3 totals 16 residues. Germline values: CDR1 LNHDA, CDR2 SQIVND (reference sequence). The V gene end was trimmed by 6 bases and the J gene end by 4 bases; junction bases not matched to a gene: 7. The CDR3 DNA is TGTGCCAGTAGCCGACTAGCGGGAGAGGGGTACAATGAGCAGTTCTTC. Translated, it gives CASSRLAGEGYNEQFF.

In this sample, this clonotype turned up many times. The J gene is TRBJ2-3, the V gene TRBV20-1; D tentatively reads TRBD1 or TRBD2 (6 bases each). Germline-derived CDR1 and CDR2 are DFQATT and SNEGSKA (reference sequence). Trimming stripped 1 base from V and 10 bases from J, with 27 bases between. This CDR3 has 17 residues. CDR3 nucleotides: TGCAGTGCTAGAGTCCCCCGGGCCGGAGGGGGGAACTACGCGCAGTATTTT. Protein sequence: CSARVPRAGGGNYAQYF.

This clonotype came up many times. The V and J genes are TRBV12-3 or TRBV12-4 and TRBJ1-5; D may be TRBD1 (6 bases). Deletions cut 7 bases from V and 2 bases from J, with 15 bases between. The CDR3 totals 15 residues. CDR3 nucleotides: TGTGCCAGCACCATCAGGGGAATCGGCAATCAGCCCCAGCATTTT. It encodes CASTIRGIGNQPQHF.

The rearrangement joins TRBV29-1 to TRBJ1-2; possibly TRBD1 for D (6 bases). With 1 base removed from V and 7 bases from J, the gap between germline ends came to 13 bases. CDR1 SQVTM and CDR2 ANQGSEA come from the germline V gene. This CDR3 comprises 13 residues. DNA of the CDR3: TGCAGCGTTGAAGTCCCACAGGGATTTGGCTACACCTTC. Its translation is CSVEVPQGFGYTF.

This clonotype showed up just a few times. This chain joins TRBV28 and TRBJ1-6; 7 bases are a match to TRBD1. Germline CDR1 reads MDHEN; CDR2 reads SYDVKM. V gave up 6 bases and J gave up 8 bases; unmatched junction bases: 7. The CDR3 is made up of 14 amino acids. The CDR3 sequence: CASSTGQWDSPLHF. The CDR3 DNA sequence: TGTGCCAGCAGCACGGGACAGTGGGATTCACCCCTCCACTTT.

There are many counts of this clonotype. CDR3 amino acids: CAWSWGGAYEQYF. CDR3 bases: TGTGCCTGGAGTTGGGGCGGAGCCTACGAGCAGTACTTC. The rearrangement joins TRBV30 to TRBJ2-7; maybe TRBD1 (5 bases). Germline V gives CDR1 GTSNPN, CDR2 SVGIG (reference sequence). Trimming cost V 2 bases and J 2 bases, with 10 bases left between them. This CDR3 has 13 amino acids. Complete variable domain (other parts from reference TRBV30 and TRBJ2-7): SQTIHQWPATLVQPVGSPLSLECTVEGTSNPNLYWYRQAAGRGLQLLFYSVGIGQISSEVPQNLSASRPQDRQFILSSKKLLLSDSGFYLCAWSWGGAYEQYFGPGTRLTVT.

Many counts were recorded for this clonotype. The J gene is TRBJ2-3, the V gene TRBV27; possibly TRBD2 for D (6 bases). The germline V gene has CDR1 MNHEY and CDR2 SMNVEV (reference sequence). CDR3 size: 14 residues. The V end lost 4 bases, the J end lost 4 bases, and 12 bases lay between the germline ends. The CDR3 region is CASSSLAIADTQYF. DNA for the CDR3: TGTGCCAGCAGTTCCCTAGCGATCGCAGATACGCAGTATTTT.